The 17 T cell receptor beta chains given below trace back to one sample, sequenced in a study of blood T cell repertoires in COVID-19 (dated by TCRdb to 2019 to 2021). The library was prepared using the immunoSEQ multiplex PCR assay. TCRdb took this table from immuneACCESS and kept in-frame rearrangements with V and J called. Such tables lack part of the clones; where checked against another copy, unresolved V genes explain under half of the gap, and the rest is unexplained. The table for this sample lists 60,000 to 70,000 clones; roughly nine tenths of them were counted only once. 4.4% of the sample belongs to the ten largest clones. The sequenced sample consisted of peripheral blood. The receptors come from a man between 50 and 59 years old with active COVID-19.

This chain joins TRBV10-3 and TRBJ2-7, with 9 bases matching TRBD1. The CDR3 runs to 14 residues. Trimming at V came to 8 bases and at J to 3 bases, leaving 8 bases not matched to a gene. Germline lookup yields CDR1 ENHRY and CDR2 SYGVKD. CDR3 region: CAIATPGQGYEQYF. In DNA form, the CDR3 reads TGTGCCATCGCCACACCGGGACAGGGCTACGAGCAGTACTTC.

The V call is TRBV28, the J call TRBJ1-3, with D hard to call. Germline V lookup: CDR1 MDHEN, CDR2 SYDVKM. The CDR3 extends over 18 amino acids. The ends were cut back, 7 bases at V and 2 bases at J, with 24 bases in the middle. The CDR3 bases are TGTGCCAGCAACAACGGGAGCCCGTGGGTCTCTACTGGAAACACCATATATTTT. Its protein product is CASNNGSPWVSTGNTIYF.

The chain has TRBV6-2 or TRBV6-3 and TRBJ2-1, with D unresolved. V lost 5 bases and J 6 bases, leaving 17 bases between the germline ends. This CDR3 comprises 15 residues. Germline loops: CDR1 MNHEY, CDR2 SVGEGT. As DNA, the CDR3 is TGTGCCAGCAGTCCCGATCGAGTGATTTTCAATGAGCAGTTCTTC. As protein: CASSPDRVIFNEQFF.

The chain has TRBV27 and TRBJ1-2; 7 positions match TRBD1. V gave up 6 bases and J gave up 6 bases; unmatched junction bases: 16. This CDR3 has 16 amino acids. Germline loops: CDR1 MNHEY, CDR2 SMNVEV (reference sequence). The chain's CDR3 is CASSLTQGSLVDGYTF. The DNA of the CDR3 is TGTGCCAGCAGCCTAACACAGGGGTCTCTAGTCGATGGCTACACCTTC.

This clone was observed once. The chain has TRBV11-2 and TRBJ2-3; 7 bases map to TRBD2. The germline V gene encodes CDR1 SGHAT and CDR2 FQNNGV. Germline trimming cut 2 bases from V and 3 bases from J; bases unmatched to any gene: 5. This CDR3 spans 15 amino acids. Here the CDR3 reads CASSLRGSGTDTQYF. The CDR3 nucleotides read TGTGCCAGCAGCTTACGGGGTAGCGGGACAGATACGCAGTATTTT.

The chain uses TRBV11-2 and TRBJ2-1; 7 bases are shared with TRBD2. Looked up from germline, CDR1 is SGHAT and CDR2 is FQNNGV. CDR3 length: 16 amino acids. Unmatched junction bases numbered 8, after V lost 6 bases and J lost 0 bases. For the CDR3, the DNA is TGTGCCAGCAGGGTTTGGGGCGGGAGCTCCTACAATGAGCAGTTCTTC. Amino acids: CASRVWGGSSYNEQFF.

The chain employs TRBV24-1 and TRBJ2-1; perhaps TRBD2 as D (6 bases). The CDR3 has 13 residues. The V gene lost 3 bases and the J gene lost 8 bases, with 10 bases spanning the gap. The germline CDR1 and CDR2 sequences are KGHDR and SFDVKD. CDR3 residues: CATSDLGGYEQFF. The CDR3 nucleotides are TGTGCCACCAGTGATCTGGGGGGTTATGAGCAGTTCTTC.

The chain has TRBV18 and TRBJ2-7; maybe TRBD2 (5 bases). V lost 1 base and J 0 bases, leaving 10 bases between the germline ends. Germline assignment: CDR1 KGHSH and CDR2 LQKENI. CDR3 length: 15 residues. The CDR3 nucleotides read TGTGCCAGCTCACCACTGGCGGGCCTCTCCTACGAGCAGTACTTC. Translation: CASSPLAGLSYEQYF.

The genes are TRBV5-1 and TRBJ1-1; 8 nucleotides line up with TRBD1. Germline lookup yields CDR1 SGHRS and CDR2 YFSETQ. With 0 bases clipped from V and 6 bases from J, the junction kept 7 bases outside the gene matches. The CDR3 has 15 residues. The CDR3 loop reads CASSLDQGQGPEAFF. CDR3 nucleotide sequence: TGCGCCAGCAGCTTGGATCAAGGACAGGGACCTGAAGCTTTCTTT.

The chain uses TRBV6-6 and TRBJ2-1; TRBD1 might be the D (5 bases). This CDR3 has 13 residues. V lost 1 base, J lost 10 bases, and 11 bases lay in between. The V gene's germline CDR1 is MNHNY and CDR2 SVGAGI (reference sequence). The CDR3 reads CASSYLQGGEQFF. CDR3 DNA: TGTGCCAGCAGTTACTTGCAGGGTGGAGAGCAGTTCTTC.

Only a few counts were recorded for this clone. This chain connects TRBV5-6 to TRBJ1-5, with 7 bases identical to TRBD1. V was clipped by 0 bases and J by 7 bases; unmatched bases: 7. The CDR3 has 15 residues. Looked up from germline, CDR1 is SGHDT and CDR2 is YYEEEE. The CDR3 loop is CASSLGWAGGQPQHF. Here the CDR3 DNA reads TGTGCCAGCAGCTTGGGATGGGCAGGGGGACAGCCCCAGCATTTT.

V usage is TRBV5-1 and J usage is TRBJ2-4, with a possible D match to TRBD1 (6 bases). With 8 bases removed from V and 0 bases from J, the gap between germline ends came to 15 bases. Germline values: CDR1 SGHRS, CDR2 YFSETQ. The CDR3 totals 15 residues. CDR3 region: CASHPGDLAKNIQYF. The DNA of the CDR3 is TGCGCCAGTCACCCAGGGGACCTAGCCAAAAACATTCAGTACTTC.

The chain joins TRBV24-1 to TRBJ2-2; TRBD1 matches at 7 bases. V trimming: 10 bases; J trimming: 1 base; junction bases outside the gene matches: 5. This CDR3 is built from 14 residues. From germline, CDR1 is KGHDR and CDR2 SFDVKD. This chain's CDR3 is CATRDRKNTGELFF. The CDR3 DNA reads as TGTGCCACTAGGGACAGAAAGAACACCGGGGAGCTGTTTTTT.

The chain recombines TRBV5-5 with TRBJ1-1; no definite D call. This CDR3 spans 12 amino acids. Trimming shortened V by 2 bases and J by 6 bases, and 8 bases separated the two germline ends. Germline V gene lookup returns CDR1 SGHKS and CDR2 YYEKEE (reference sequence). DNA of the CDR3: TGTGCCAGCAGCTTCTTCCGGGCTGAAGCTTTCTTT. It encodes CASSFFRAEAFF.

This chain connects TRBV6-2 or TRBV6-3 to TRBJ2-3, with 10 bases identical to TRBD2. Germline V CDR1 and CDR2: MNHEY, SVGEGT. There are 17 residues in the CDR3. Trimming removed 0 bases from V and 4 bases from J; junction bases left unmatched: 7. The CDR3 sequence is CASSYSSLAGVADTQYF. DNA for the CDR3: TGTGCCAGCAGTTACTCGAGTCTAGCGGGGGTAGCAGATACGCAGTATTTT.

The chain is built from TRBV19 and TRBJ2-7; a weak D match, TRBD1 (6 bases). The CDR3 is 13 amino acids. Between the trimmed V and J ends, which lost 4 bases and 7 bases, there was a span of 14 bases. The germline gives CDR1 LNHDA, CDR2 SQIVND (reference sequence). In DNA, the CDR3 is TGTGCCAGTAGTAACAACAGGGATACTGAGCAGTACTTC. It encodes CASSNNRDTEQYF.

The chain recombines TRBV13 with TRBJ2-7; 8 bases are a match to TRBD1. This CDR3 region has 14 residues. J lost 2 bases, V lost 5 bases, and 5 bases had no gene match. Germline CDR1 is PRHDT and CDR2 is FYEKMQ (reference sequence). The CDR3 nucleotides read TGTGCCAGCAGCCCCGGACAGGGAACCTACGAGCAGTACTTC. Residues: CASSPGQGTYEQYF.